Following are 15 T cell receptor beta chains from one sample sequenced in a study of beta chain features in type 1 diabetes. General study findings and limits: Shortening that was moderate but significant affected the TCRB CDR3s of Type 1 diabetes patients in all four CD4+ subsets.

What these receptors recognize is not known. Every isolated RNA sample was fully reverse transcribed, so sequencing captured expressed TCRB transcripts. The data were produced by immunoSEQ multiplex PCR, yet TCRdb's version contains in-frame clones alone and is incomplete. The data show hundreds of thousands of clones, around 15% seen once. Sequenced input: naive CD4+ T cells from blood. The receptors shown here come from a man aged 18 to 35 with type 1 diabetes.

V gene TRBV7-2 combines with J gene TRBJ2-7, with 8 bases lining up with TRBD2. The trim removed 8 bases at V and 4 bases at J, leaving 10 bases unmatched. The CDR3 extends over 14 amino acids. CDR1 and CDR2 (germline): SGHTA, FQGNSA. As DNA, the CDR3 is TGTGCCAGCGGACGGCAGCGGGGGTTATACGAGCAGTACTTC. Protein product: CASGRQRGLYEQYF.

This chain uses TRBV6-1 with TRBJ2-5; 10 nucleotides align to TRBD2. The junction had 9 bases not matched to a gene; V was cut back by 6 bases and J by 5 bases. Germline V gives CDR1 MNHNS, CDR2 SASEGT. The CDR3 spans 15 residues. The CDR3 nucleotides are TGTGCCAGCAGAGGAGAGCGGGAGGGCGGGGAGACCCAGTACTTC. It specifies CASRGEREGGETQYF.

This clone was observed a handful of times. The CDR3 loop reads CASSLVRGVNEQFF. The CDR3 DNA follows: TGTGCCAGCAGCTTAGTGCGGGGAGTCAATGAGCAGTTCTTC. The chain employs TRBV7-2 and TRBJ2-1; D perhaps matches TRBD2 (6 bases). Germline assignment: CDR1 SGHTA and CDR2 FQGNSA. The CDR3 runs 14 residues. The ends were cut back, 1 base at V and 6 bases at J, with 10 bases in the middle.

This clone has more than one count but fewer than ten. This sequence joins TRBV27 and TRBJ2-2; 8 positions match TRBD1. Germline CDR1 and CDR2: MNHEY and SMNVEV (reference sequence). V trimming: 8 bases; J trimming: 0 bases; junction bases outside the gene matches: 2. This CDR3 contains 14 residues. CDR3 protein: CASAGGANTGELFF. CDR3 bases: TGTGCCAGCGCAGGGGGCGCGAACACCGGGGAGCTGTTTTTT.

This clone was seen a few times. This chain connects TRBV5-1 to TRBJ2-1; TRBD1 matches 9 bases. Germline lookup yields CDR1 SGHRS and CDR2 YFSETQ. The trim removed 5 bases at V and 3 bases at J, leaving 9 bases unmatched. This CDR3 spans 16 amino acids. The CDR3 nucleotides read TGCGCCAGCAGACATAATCCGGGACAGGGCTACAATGAGCAGTTCTTC. Residues: CASRHNPGQGYNEQFF.

This clone showed up just a few times. This sequence joins TRBV11-2 and TRBJ2-1; D is ambiguous. CDR1 and CDR2 (germline): SGHAT, FQNNGV. This CDR3 is built from 13 residues. The V end lost 5 bases, the J end lost 8 bases, and 13 bases lay between the germline ends. CDR3 loop: CASSPQAWHEQFF. The CDR3 DNA reads as TGTGCCAGCAGCCCTCAAGCTTGGCATGAGCAGTTCTTC.

The rearrangement joins TRBV30 to TRBJ2-7, with 8 nucleotides matching TRBD1. Per the germline V gene, CDR1 is GTSNPN and CDR2 is SVGIG (reference sequence). This CDR3 has 12 amino acids. J was trimmed by 2 bases and V by 4 bases; bases with no gene match: 1. The CDR3 sequence is CAWTGGPYEQYF. In DNA form, the CDR3 reads TGTGCCTGGACAGGGGGCCCCTACGAGCAGTACTTC. The complete variable domain, with remaining parts taken from reference TRBV30 and TRBJ2-7, reads SQTIHQWPATLVQPVGSPLSLECTVEGTSNPNLYWYRQAAGRGLQLLFYSVGIGQISSEVPQNLSASRPQDRQFILSSKKLLLSDSGFYLCAWTGGPYEQYFGPGTRLTVT.

The chain couples TRBV29-1 to TRBJ2-1; no clear D. CDR1 and CDR2 from the germline V gene are SQVTM and ANQGSEA. This CDR3 comprises 13 residues. The V end was cut by 0 bases, the J end by 7 bases, with 10 bases between. The CDR3 DNA is TGCAGCGTTGAAGAAGGACCGGTAAATGAGCAGTTCTTC. Encoded protein: CSVEEGPVNEQFF.

The chain uses TRBV28 and TRBJ2-2; D not certain. Trimming shortened V by 4 bases and J by 0 bases, and 12 bases separated the two germline ends. This CDR3 spans 16 amino acids. Germline loops: CDR1 MDHEN, CDR2 SYDVKM. CDR3 residues: CASSSLNPANTGELFF. For the CDR3, the DNA is TGTGCCAGCAGTTCTCTGAATCCAGCGAACACCGGGGAGCTGTTTTTT.

V is TRBV4-1 and J is TRBJ2-7, with D perhaps given as TRBD1 or TRBD2 (6 bases each). The germline V gene encodes CDR1 MGHRA and CDR2 YSYEKL. The CDR3 consists of 14 residues. V was shortened by 4 bases and J by 3 bases, with 13 bases between the two germline ends. CDR3 loop: CASSLGGGYYEQYF. CDR3 nucleotide sequence: TGCGCCAGCAGCCTGGGGGGCGGGTACTACGAGCAGTACTTC.

This clone was observed at least ten times. V and J are TRBV7-2 and TRBJ2-7; 10 positions match TRBD1. The germline gives CDR1 SGHTA, CDR2 FQGNSA. The CDR3 runs 14 residues. The V and J ends lost 5 bases and 2 bases, in that order; junction bases with no gene match: 3. In nucleotides, the CDR3 is TGTGCCAGCAGCGAGGGACAGGGGACCTACGAGCAGTACTTC. Protein sequence: CASSEGQGTYEQYF.

This clone has more than one count but fewer than ten. The rearrangement links TRBV21-1 to TRBJ1-2. TRBV21-1 is termed a pseudogene. The length of the CDR3 is 15 residues. The CDR3 DNA is TGTGCCAGCAGCAAAGACCAAAGGTTGACGGGCGGCTACACCTTC. This encodes CASSKDQRLTGGYTF.

This clone was recorded a few times. The sample contains more than one DNA sequence encoding this CDR3. The J gene is TRBJ2-3, the V gene TRBV4-3; perhaps TRBD2 as D (6 bases). V was clipped by 2 bases and J by 3 bases, with 6 bases between them. The CDR3 contains 13 residues. From germline, CDR1 is LGHNA and CDR2 YSLEER. CDR3 in amino acids: CASSQRGTDTQYF. The DNA of the CDR3 is TGCGCCAGCAGCCAACGGGGGACAGATACGCAGTATTTT.

The chain has TRBV29-1 and TRBJ2-7; tentatively, D is TRBD2 (6 bases). Germline V gene lookup returns CDR1 SQVTM and CDR2 ANQGSEA. The CDR3 contains 14 residues. V lost 5 bases to trimming and J lost 2 bases, with 16 bases between them. CDR3 protein: CSVQSQEGTYEQYF. The CDR3, as DNA: TGCAGCGTTCAATCCCAGGAGGGAACCTACGAGCAGTACTTC.

V and J are TRBV7-9 and TRBJ2-7, with D uncertain. V was cut by 4 bases and J by 1 base, with 8 bases left in between. CDR1 SEHNR and CDR2 FQNEAQ come from the germline V gene (reference sequence). The CDR3 covers 13 residues. This CDR3 is CASSYDPSYEQYF. CDR3 nucleotide sequence: TGTGCCAGCAGCTACGACCCGTCCTACGAGCAGTACTTC.